This T cell receptor (beta chain) comes out of a study of beta chain features in type 1 diabetes (dated by TCRdb to the late 2010s). Regarding the complete study: Mean age, gender distribution, total cell number and subset yield were not different between patients and healthy donors. A total of roughly 110 million sorted cells were examined across all samples, and the number of cells per subset was strongly correlated with RNA yield. In the study, TCRB repertoires of sorted circulating CD4+ T cell subsets from recently diagnosed type 1 diabetes patients were compared with those of matched healthy donors. Whereas all 30 or so donors provided naive and central memory subsets, regulatory and stem cell-like memory subsets were isolated from just 8 patients and roughly eight healthy donors. Summary of the overall study and its limitations: Fewer insertions and more nucleotide deletions at VDJ recombination sites were observed in patients with type 1 diabetes, implying thymic rearrangement abnormalities. Because cDNA was sequenced instead of genomic DNA, activated cells with high expression could be over-represented, although the groups did not differ in activation or CD3 levels. Naive, central memory and regulatory TCRB repertoires appeared to be more alike among patients than among healthy donors. PCR may preferentially amplify shorter templates, but because patient and control samples were amplified and corrected together, any resulting skew would affect both groups equally. In all four CD4+ subsets, TCRB CDR3 length was moderately but significantly shorter in type 1 diabetes patients. Because the HLA sub-analyses included only small numbers of individuals, any influence of HLA type on TCRB rearrangement was left unresolved.

The CDR3 contains 13 residues, cysteine and phenylalanine counted. Only the CDR3 DNA is retained, 39 bases long and in frame from the first base. V and J are truncated by 5 bases and 2 bases respectively, leaving an intervening sequence of 10 bases. The germline V gene gives CDR1 as SGHVS and CDR2 as FNYEAQ. Note on this clone: Its antigen target is currently unknown. No base quality values were provided; no much bigger clone lies one nucleotide off.

From each donor, a single peripheral blood sample of about 116 mL on average was drawn into heparinised tubes. A BD FACSAria II was used to sort naive, central memory, regulatory and stem cell-like memory CD4+ T cells with a panel that included CD45RO, CCR7, CD25, CD127, CD95 and CD27. A purity above 95% was achieved for all sorted populations. Right away, PBMCs were isolated by Lymphoprep density gradient centrifugation and were stained directly, with no culture step. So that batch effects would be minimized, each experiment stained and sorted samples in pairs, pairing one healthy donor with one patient. The entire amount of isolated RNA was reverse transcribed using the High Capacity cDNA Reverse Transcription Kit, so the sequenced TCRB transcripts were expressed ones. Deep immunoSEQ sequencing was applied to naive, central memory and regulatory T cell samples, giving an average of approximately 3.8 million total reads per sample. Sorted cells were lysed in RLT buffer and RNA was extracted with DNase-treated RNeasy Micro or Mini kits, depending on cell number. To prevent cross-contamination, every cell subset was processed on its own, while patient and healthy donor samples were processed together. TCRB sequences were amplified from cDNA with the immunoSEQ multiplex PCR, producing 87-bp fragments spanning the CDR3 region. Sequencing of the amplicons was performed on the Illumina HiSeq platform. For the original study's pipeline: Synthetic template baselines were used to correct PCR bias computationally, reads within Hamming distance 2 were collapsed, and singletons that could not be merged were discarded. Reads were aligned against IMGT to assign V, D and J genes, CDR3 length and insertions or deletions at six rearrangement sites. Clonotype counts were normalized to sorted cell number within each subset before computing true diversity and Gini coefficients with the tcR R package. The overlap coefficient, calculated on TCRB nucleotide sequences, was used to quantify repertoire sharing. The clones in this table, taken by TCRdb from immuneACCESS, are in-frame only. Not every clone is retained; where verified, under half of the shortfall comes from an unresolved V gene, and the cause of the rest is unknown. The DNA was the basis for D and trimming; V, J and clone size are from that table. For this sample the table gives under 250,000 clones, of which approximately 10% were detected only once. Over 1% of the sample belongs to the ten largest clones.

Sequences were obtained from central memory CD4+ T cells from blood. The receptor comes from a young man in good health. The sequence is built from TRBV7-6 and TRBJ2-7; the best D guess is TRBD1, with 5 bases matching. The bases read TGTGCCAGCAGCATTAAGGGGCCCTACGAGCAGTACTTC. Translated, this gives CASSIKGPYEQYF.